Listed here are 15 T cell receptor beta chains from one sample, sequenced in a study of control samples from healthy donors and cancer patients. The assay was immunoSEQ multiplex PCR, and TCRdb's table has in-frame clones only and misses some. The sample includes approximately 140,000 clones, 91% of them seen just once. Input material: blood. Receptor source: a man in his late teens or twenties in good health.

The chain combines TRBV3-1 (or the pseudogene TRBV3-2) with TRBJ2-1; 7 bases map to TRBD2. The trim removed 8 bases at V and 4 bases at J, leaving 8 bases unmatched. Germline-derived CDR1 and CDR2 are LGHDT and YNNKEL (reference sequence). CDR3 size: 14 residues. The CDR3 region is CASFGRGDYNEQFF. CDR3 DNA sequence: TGTGCCAGCTTTGGTCGGGGGGATTACAATGAGCAGTTCTTC.

The chain is built from TRBV7-2 and TRBJ2-5; the match to TRBD2 covers 8 bases. Germline V gene sequence: CDR1 SGHTA, CDR2 FQGNSA. After removal of 5 bases from V and 5 bases from J, the junction contained 10 bases not matched to a gene. The CDR3 extends over 15 amino acids. The CDR3 here is CASSSAGGGGETQYF. The CDR3 DNA is TGTGCCAGCAGCAGCGCGGGGGGCGGAGGGGAGACCCAGTACTTC.

The gene calls are TRBV25-1 and TRBJ1-3; D ambiguous. The CDR3 sequence is 11 residues long. V was trimmed by 10 bases and J by 4 bases, leaving 8 bases between them. In germline, CDR1 is MGHDK, CDR2 SYGVNS. The CDR3, as DNA: TGTGCCACCGCTAAAGGAAACACCATATATTTT. Its translation is CATAKGNTIYF. The full variable domain, in which reference TRBV25-1 and TRBJ1-3 provide the parts outside the CDR3, is EADIYQTPRYLVIGTGKKITLECSQTMGHDKMYWYQQDPGMELHLIHYSYGVNSTEKGDLSSESTVSRIRTEHFPLTLESARPSHTSQYLCATAKGNTIYFGEGSWLTVV.

This chain connects TRBV9 to TRBJ2-5; D gene ambiguous. CDR1 is SGDLS, CDR2 YYNGEE, per germline. This CDR3 spans 15 amino acids. V gave up 0 bases and J gave up 1 base, with 10 bases separating them. The DNA of the CDR3 is TGTGCCAGCAGCGTAGGGCCGGGCCCCCAAGAGACCCAGTACTTC. It is translated as CASSVGPGPQETQYF.

J is TRBJ1-2 and V is TRBV5-1, with TRBD1 matching 7 bases. The CDR3 contains 13 residues. The V segment lost 4 bases and the J segment 10 bases; nucleotides outside the gene matches: 10. Per germline, CDR1 SGHRS and CDR2 YFSETQ. CDR3 sequence (DNA): TGCGCCAGCAGCCTCACAGGGGCCACCTCCTACACCTTC. Protein sequence: CASSLTGATSYTF.

The chain has TRBV9 and TRBJ1-2; the match to TRBD1 covers 8 bases. The ends lost 4 bases at V and 6 bases at J; junction bases unmatched: 11. The CDR3 spans 15 residues. CDR1 and CDR2 (germline): SGDLS, YYNGEE. CDR3 loop: CASSPGQGEGNGYTF. The DNA for the CDR3 is TGTGCCAGCAGCCCCGGACAGGGCGAAGGGAATGGCTACACCTTC.

This clone was seen once. The CDR3 here is CASSPGTDEQYF. In DNA, the CDR3 is TGTGCCAGCAGCCCTGGGACAGACGAGCAGTACTTC. The chain is built from TRBV13 and TRBJ2-7; 7 bases align to TRBD1. The CDR3 is 12 residues long. J lost 5 bases, V lost 5 bases, and 3 bases had no gene match. The V gene's germline CDR1 is PRHDT and CDR2 FYEKMQ (reference sequence).

The gene calls are TRBV6-1 and TRBJ1-5; a possible D gene is TRBD1 (5 bases). The CDR3 contains 16 residues. Germline V lookup: CDR1 MNHNS, CDR2 SASEGT. Trimming shortened V by 0 bases and J by 2 bases, and 11 bases separated the two germline ends. CDR3 protein: CASSEAFVGGNQPQHF. CDR3 DNA sequence: TGTGCCAGCAGTGAAGCGTTTGTGGGGGGCAATCAGCCCCAGCATTTT.

This chain links TRBV6-5 with TRBJ1-1; possibly TRBD1 for D (5 bases). CDR1 and CDR2 (germline): MNHEY, SVGAGI. The CDR3 is 16 amino acids. The V end was cut by 0 bases, the J end by 0 bases, with 11 bases between. CDR3 amino acids: CASSYSGDGVNTEAFF. The CDR3 bases are TGTGCCAGCAGTTACTCGGGGGACGGCGTGAACACTGAAGCTTTCTTT.

The chain carries TRBV4-1 and TRBJ2-4; the D is unclear. V lost 2 bases to trimming and J lost 2 bases, with 13 bases between them. Germline-derived CDR1 and CDR2 are MGHRA and YSYEKL. The CDR3 runs to 16 residues. The CDR3 sequence: CASSQPTDGPKNIQYF. The CDR3, as DNA: TGCGCCAGCAGCCAACCCACGGACGGCCCCAAAAACATTCAGTACTTC.

The chain combines TRBV5-1 with TRBJ2-1; D gene uncertain. This CDR3 is 16 amino acids long. V dropped 0 bases and J dropped 1 base, with 11 bases sitting between them. Germline assignment: CDR1 SGHRS and CDR2 YFSETQ. Here the CDR3 reads CASSLVGIASYNEQFF. DNA for the CDR3: TGCGCCAGCAGCTTGGTGGGGATTGCATCCTACAATGAGCAGTTCTTC.

The V gene is TRBV5-4, the J gene TRBJ1-1; 8 positions match TRBD1. Germline CDR1 SGHNT, CDR2 YYREEE (reference sequence). The CDR3 totals 15 residues. The V segment lost 4 bases and the J segment 4 bases; nucleotides outside the gene matches: 9. This CDR3 reads CASSGETGAVTEAFF. The CDR3 DNA reads as TGTGCCAGCAGCGGGGAGACAGGGGCGGTCACTGAAGCTTTCTTT.

The chain joins TRBV4-1 to TRBJ2-2; TRBD2 matches at 7 bases. V trimming: 8 bases; J trimming: 6 bases; junction bases outside the gene matches: 12. Germline values: CDR1 MGHRA, CDR2 YSYEKL. CDR3 length: 15 residues. The CDR3 DNA reads TGCGCCAGCGCCCTCGGGTGGGGGGGTCCCGGGGAGCTGTTTTTT. It encodes CASALGWGGPGELFF.

V usage is TRBV7-2 and J usage is TRBJ2-4, with D possibly matching TRBD2 (6 bases). The CDR3 runs 16 residues. Trimming left V 1 base short and J 6 bases short, with 16 bases between. The V gene's germline CDR1 is SGHTA and CDR2 FQGNSA. CDR3 DNA: TGTGCCAGCAGCTTAGGAGGAGGGAGCGACTCAAACATTCAGTACTTC. Translated, it gives CASSLGGGSDSNIQYF.

V usage is TRBV27 and J usage is TRBJ1-6, with no clear D. The CDR3 loop spans 12 amino acids. V shed 4 bases and J shed 5 bases, with 3 bases lying between them. Germline-derived CDR1 and CDR2 are MNHEY and SMNVEV (reference sequence). CDR3 nucleotides: TGTGCCAGCAGTTACCATAATTCACCCCTCCACTTT. It translates to CASSYHNSPLHF.